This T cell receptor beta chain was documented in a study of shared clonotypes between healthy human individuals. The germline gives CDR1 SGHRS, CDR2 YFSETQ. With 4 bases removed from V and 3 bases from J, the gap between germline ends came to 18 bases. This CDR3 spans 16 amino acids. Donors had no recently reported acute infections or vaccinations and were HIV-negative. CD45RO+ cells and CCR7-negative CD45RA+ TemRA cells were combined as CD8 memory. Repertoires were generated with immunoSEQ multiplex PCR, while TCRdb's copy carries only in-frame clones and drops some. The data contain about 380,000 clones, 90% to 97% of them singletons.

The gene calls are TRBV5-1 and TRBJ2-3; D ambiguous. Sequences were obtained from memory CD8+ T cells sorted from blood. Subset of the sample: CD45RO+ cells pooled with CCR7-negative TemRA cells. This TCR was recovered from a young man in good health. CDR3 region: CASSEDQRRYTDTQYF. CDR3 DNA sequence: TGCGCCAGCAGCGAGGACCAGCGCCGATATACAGATACGCAGTATTTT.